This T cell receptor beta chain is from a study of CD4 T cells in relation to SARS-CoV-2 and coronaviruses. General observations from the study: Crossreactive clones expanded significantly less to SARS-CoV-2 than monoreactive clones.

The assay was immunoSEQ multiplex PCR, and TCRdb's table has in-frame clones only and misses some. The sample includes 20,000 to 25,000 clones, just under 80% of them seen just once. Before the COVID-19 pandemic, during about 2011-2019, CD4+ T cells were taken from unexposed donors. After roughly 9 days of culture, CD4+ T cells were isolated. Unexposed-donor CD4+ T cells were probed with SARS-CoV-2 S/N and four cold-coronavirus spikes, cells permitting. In regard to this clone: Antigen: not known.

The CDR3 consists of 16 residues. The V and J ends lost 4 bases and 0 bases, in that order; junction bases with no gene match: 6. Per the germline V gene, CDR1 is SGHRS and CDR2 is YFSETQ. This receptor was taken from a human donor in good health. The chain combines TRBV5-1 with TRBJ2-1; 8 bases map to TRBD2. Sequences were obtained from CD4+ T cells from PBMCs, cultured in vitro. As DNA, the CDR3 is TGCGCCAGCAGCCCTGGGGGGACTAGCTCCTACAATGAGCAGTTCTTC. Protein product: CASSPGGTSSYNEQFF.